These T cell receptor beta chains were read from a single sample in a study of T cell responses to AZD1222 COVID-19 vaccine. Repertoires were generated with immunoSEQ multiplex PCR, while TCRdb's copy carries only in-frame clones and drops some. The profile shows tens of thousands of clones, 80% to 90% of them singletons. Here the sequenced sample was peripheral blood, taken 28 days after the second AZD1222 dose. These receptors all come from an adult who received the AZD1222 COVID-19 vaccine. Both conserved end residues are part of each CDR3. A D gene is named only where the DNA matches it firmly. Part of the rows lack a size; the others show once, few, many or a class for expanded clones.

D gene: NA
clone size: NA
J gene: TRBJ1-6
V gene: TRBV3-1/TRBV3-2
CDR3 DNA: TGTGCCAGCAGCCAACAGGGGTCCTGGGGTAATTCACCCCTCCACTTT
CDR3 protein: CASSQQGSWGNSPLHF

D gene: TRBD1
clone size: NA
J gene: TRBJ2-3
V gene: TRBV18
CDR3 DNA: TGTGCCAGCTCTAGGACAGGCCCGGGCACAGATACGCAGTATTTT
CDR3 protein: CASSRTGPGTDTQYF

D gene: NA
clone size: NA
J gene: TRBJ2-1
V gene: TRBV19
CDR3 DNA: TGTGCCAGTAGCCCGCAGGGTCGGCTTTGGAAGCAGTTCTTC
CDR3 protein: CASSPQGRLWKQFF

D gene: NA
clone size: NA
J gene: TRBJ1-3
V gene: TRBV13
CDR3 DNA: TGTGCCAGCAGAGGCCGACAGACGACTGGAAACACCATATATTTT
CDR3 protein: CASRGRQTTGNTIYF

D gene: NA
clone size: NA
J gene: TRBJ1-6
V gene: TRBV28
CDR3 DNA: TGTGCCAGCAGTTTAGGTTATCAAAATTCACCCCTCCACTTT
CDR3 protein: CASSLGYQNSPLHF

D gene: NA
clone size: NA
J gene: TRBJ2-6
V gene: TRBV20-1
CDR3 DNA: TGCAGTGCTGGAGGGGGGGACGTCCTGACTTTC
CDR3 protein: CSAGGGDVLTF

D gene: NA
clone size: NA
J gene: TRBJ1-1
V gene: TRBV12-3/TRBV12-4
CDR3 DNA: TGTGCCACCCAAACCGGGCGGGACACTGAAGCTTTCTTT
CDR3 protein: CATQTGRDTEAFF

D gene: TRBD2
clone size: NA
J gene: TRBJ2-5
V gene: TRBV7-8
CDR3 DNA: TGTGCCAGCAGCTCGATGACTAGCGGGGGCCAAGAGACCCAGTACTTC
CDR3 protein: CASSSMTSGGQETQYF

D gene: NA
clone size: NA
J gene: TRBJ1-1
V gene: TRBV27
CDR3 DNA: TGTGCCAGCAGTTTCCTAGGACAGTCTGAAGCTTTCTTT
CDR3 protein: CASSFLGQSEAFF

D gene: NA
clone size: NA
J gene: TRBJ1-3
V gene: TRBV4-1
CDR3 DNA: TGCGCCAGCAGACCCGGGACACATGAAGGAAACACCATATATTTT
CDR3 protein: CASRPGTHEGNTIYF

D gene: TRBD1
clone size: NA
J gene: TRBJ1-4
V gene: TRBV3-1/TRBV3-2
CDR3 DNA: TGTGCCAGCAGTCTTCGACAGGGTTCGGGAAAAAAACTGTTTTTT
CDR3 protein: CASSLRQGSGKKLFF

D gene: TRBD1
clone size: NA
J gene: TRBJ1-2
V gene: TRBV10-3
CDR3 DNA: TGTGCCATCAGTGGGGCAGGGGGACTGGGTGGCTACACCTTC
CDR3 protein: CAISGAGGLGGYTF

D gene: NA
clone size: NA
J gene: TRBJ1-1
V gene: TRBV6-5
CDR3 DNA: TGTGCCAGCAGTCACGGGGGGGCCTACACTGAAGCTTTCTTT
CDR3 protein: CASSHGGAYTEAFF

D gene: NA
clone size: NA
J gene: TRBJ1-5
V gene: TRBV2
CDR3 DNA: TGTGCCAGCAGTGTTGAGCCAAATAGCAGTCAGCCCCAGCATTTT
CDR3 protein: CASSVEPNSSQPQHF

D gene: TRBD1
clone size: NA
J gene: TRBJ1-1
V gene: TRBV7-9
CDR3 DNA: TGTGCCAGCAGCTTAGGACAGGGGGGCGAGAGTGAAGCTTTCTTT
CDR3 protein: CASSLGQGGESEAFF

D gene: NA
clone size: NA
J gene: TRBJ1-6
V gene: TRBV5-4
CDR3 DNA: TGTGCCAGCAGCCCCCGGGAACGGGGTTCACCCCTCCACTTT
CDR3 protein: CASSPRERGSPLHF

D gene: TRBD2
clone size: once
J gene: TRBJ2-1
V gene: TRBV28
CDR3 DNA: TGTGCCAGCACAGAGGTAGCGGGGGGGAATGAGCAGTTCTTC
CDR3 protein: CASTEVAGGNEQFF

D gene: TRBD1
clone size: NA
J gene: TRBJ1-2
V gene: TRBV9
CDR3 DNA: TGTGCCAGCAGCCAAACCGGGACAGGGGCCGGCTATGGCTACACCTTC
CDR3 protein: CASSQTGTGAGYGYTF

D gene: NA
clone size: NA
J gene: TRBJ2-7
V gene: TRBV20-1
CDR3 DNA: TGCAGTGCTAGACAGGACTACGAGCAGTACTTC
CDR3 protein: CSARQDYEQYF

D gene: TRBD1
clone size: NA
J gene: TRBJ2-5
V gene: TRBV5-1
CDR3 DNA: TGCGCCAGCAGCGGTGGGGACAGAGTCCAAGAGACCCAGTACTTC
CDR3 protein: CASSGGDRVQETQYF

D gene: TRBD1
clone size: NA
J gene: TRBJ2-7
V gene: TRBV28
CDR3 DNA: TGTGCCAGCAGTCACACTTGGAGGACAGGGGGATTTGGGACCTCCTACGAGCAGTACTTC
CDR3 protein: CASSHTWRTGGFGTSYEQYF

D gene: NA
clone size: NA
J gene: TRBJ2-5
V gene: TRBV9
CDR3 DNA: TGTGCCAGCAGCGTAGGGGCGGGACCTCAAGAGACCCAGTACTTC
CDR3 protein: CASSVGAGPQETQYF

D gene: TRBD1
clone size: NA
J gene: TRBJ1-2
V gene: TRBV6-5
CDR3 DNA: TGTGCCAGCAGTTACACCGGGACAGGGTTTGGCTACACCTTC
CDR3 protein: CASSYTGTGFGYTF

D gene: TRBD1
clone size: NA
J gene: TRBJ1-4
V gene: TRBV7-9
CDR3 DNA: TGTGCCAGCAGGCCCTGGGACAGGGAGGATGAAAAACTGTTTTTT
CDR3 protein: CASRPWDREDEKLFF

D gene: TRBD1
clone size: NA
J gene: TRBJ2-1
V gene: TRBV5-1
CDR3 DNA: TGCGCCAGCAGCTTGGCCGACAGGGGGCCCATCTACAATGAGCAGTTCTTC
CDR3 protein: CASSLADRGPIYNEQFF

D gene: TRBD2
clone size: NA
J gene: TRBJ2-7
V gene: TRBV19
CDR3 DNA: TGTGCCAGTAGTCCCGGGAGGGGGCAGTACTTC
CDR3 protein: CASSPGRGQYF

D gene: NA
clone size: few
J gene: TRBJ2-1
V gene: TRBV27
CDR3 DNA: TGTGCCAGCAGTTTAGTAATGATCTCAGGGAATGAGCAGTTCTTC
CDR3 protein: CASSLVMISGNEQFF

D gene: NA
clone size: NA
J gene: TRBJ1-5
V gene: TRBV7-8
CDR3 DNA: TGTGCCAGCAGCTTAAAAGGTGTATTAAGAGGGAATCAGCCCCAGCATTTT
CDR3 protein: CASSLKGVLRGNQPQHF